This T cell receptor (beta chain) is drawn from a study of blood T cell repertoires in COVID-19 (dated by TCRdb to the early 2020s). About the study as a whole: Collaborator samples came from the United States, Italy and Spain and covered acute and convalescent phases of COVID-19. The prospective study material was composed of cDNA or gDNA derived from T cells, B-cell-depleted T cells, or PBMCs. The dataset comprised deeply sampled blood TCRbeta repertoires from subjects exposed to, actively infected with, or recovered from COVID-19. The repertoires were released in a freely available public database meant as a resource for research on the immune response to SARS-CoV-2. The samples were drawn from the first 160 participants of the ongoing ImmuneRACE study and from 1,254 subjects provided by 6 global collaborators. Nearly every sample came with metadata listing a de-identified subject ID, COVID-19 status, age in years and sex. Where available, HLA class I and class II types were obtained from metadata supplied by the sample provider rather than from assay-based typing. Study-wide findings and limitations: The amount of clinical and demographic metadata varied by source and participant and was provided uncurated.

Participants in the prospective study were aged roughly 18 to 100 years, lived in under 30 United States geographic areas, and enrolled through a virtual design. In the prospective study, cohorts were assigned on the basis of participant-reported clinical history obtained from a screening survey and a study questionnaire. For ImmuneRACE Cohort 3, a participant was defined as recovered based on two consecutive negative NP/OP PCR tests, clearance by a healthcare professional, or resolution of symptoms. In the prospective study, whole blood, serum and a nasopharyngeal or oropharyngeal swab were collected from each participant by mobile phlebotomists. Prospective study participants could optionally give additional blood draws and questionnaires over a roughly 2-month period. Before DNA extraction, blood samples from the prospective study were shipped at room temperature or frozen. Comments on this clone: Its antigen is not yet known. No quality values exist for individual bases; no much larger clone is one base distant.

TCRbeta CDR3 regions were amplified from genomic DNA using the immunoSEQ Assay, a bias-controlled multiplex PCR. The original pipeline was this. Within the assay, amplification of reference gene primers was used to estimate how many nucleated cells each sample contained. Sequence reads were collapsed and filtered to measure the absolute abundance of every unique TCRbeta CDR3 rearrangement. Productive Simpson clonality was computed per sample as the square root of Simpson's diversity index over productive rearrangements. Drawn from immuneACCESS, this table holds only the in-frame rearrangements with V and J called that TCRdb kept. Clones are partly lost; checked studies trace under half to an unresolved V gene and leave the rest unexplained. Clone size and V and J calls were adopted from that table, with D and trimming inferred from the DNA. The table for this sample lists hundreds of thousands of clones; approximately 90% of them were counted only once. The ten most abundant clones make up 10% of the sample.

There are 15 amino acids in the CDR3, from cysteine to phenylalanine inclusive. The sequence is cut down to CDR3 DNA, 45 bases in frame from base 1. The V end loses 0 bases and the J end loses 4 bases, and a stretch of 10 bases separates them. CDR1 and CDR2, per the germline V gene, are SNHLY and FYNNEI. Recombination linked TRBV2 to TRBJ1-5, with the identity of the D gene unclear. This receptor was obtained from a woman between 45 and 65 years old who had recovered from COVID-19. The specimen was PBMCs or T cells enriched from blood (not recorded which). The sequence in DNA is TGTGCCAGCAGTGAAGCGCAGGCTTTAAATCAGCCCCAGCATTTT. Its protein product is CASSEAQALNQPQHF. With the rest looked up from the reference TRBV2 and TRBJ1-5 genes rather than sequenced, the full variable domain is EPEVTQTPSHQVTQMGQEVILRCVPISNHLYFYWYRQILGQKVEFLVSFYNNEISEKSEIFDDQFSVERPDGSNFTLKIRSTKLEDSAMYFCASSEAQALNQPQHFGDGTRLSIL.